The clone carrying this T cell receptor beta chain is a singleton in its sample. The target antigen is unknown. The sample is drawn from a study of cytomegalovirus exposure and HLA in healthy donors. Study results and limitations: A later analysis by the authors found several of the most significant clusters apparently linked to common viral pathogens. TCR beta sequences numbering roughly 18,000 were associated with HLA alleles at 0.05 false discovery rate in a later analysis. In a later analysis, DRB1 alleles had the most associated TCRs; HLA-C alleles the fewest.

The ends lost 3 bases at V and 7 bases at J; junction bases unmatched: 5. The CDR3 runs 13 residues. Germline loops: CDR1 SGHTA, CDR2 FQGNSA. This PCR relied on a set of 60 Vbeta primers and 13 Jbeta primers. Profiling relied on immunoSEQ multiplex PCR, and the TCRdb table lists in-frame clones only, not all of them. The sample lists about 120,000 clones, nearly 80% occurring once. The sequence was obtained from a woman aged 30 to 39 in good health and CMV-seropositive. The sequenced material came from PBMCs. This chain links TRBV7-2 with TRBJ1-2; 7 positions agree with TRBD1. This CDR3 reads CASSFLGQAGYTF. The DNA for the CDR3 is TGTGCCAGCAGCTTCCTCGGACAGGCTGGCTACACCTTC.